Below are 18 T cell receptor beta chains sequenced from a single sample in a study of OX40 agonist ivuxolimab in advanced cancers. The repertoire was sequenced with immunoSEQ multiplex PCR; TCRdb's copy has only in-frame clones and lacks some. The profile shows 20,000 to 25,000 clones, around 85% of them singletons. The source material was CD4+ or CD8+ T cells sorted from blood, sampled in a trial of the OX40 agonist ivuxolimab. These receptors all come from an adult with an advanced solid tumor such as melanoma, head and neck, liver or kidney cancer.

CDR3 DNA sequence: TGTGCCACCAGCAGAGCAGTCACCGGGGAGCTGTTTTTT. Protein sequence: CATSRAVTGELFF. The chain couples TRBV15 to TRBJ2-2; D ambiguous. Germline lookup yields CDR1 LNHNV and CDR2 YYDKDF (reference sequence). V was pared by 1 base and J by 4 bases, with 4 bases between. CDR3 length equals 13 residues.

The rearrangement links TRBV27 to TRBJ1-6; a weak D match, TRBD1 (5 bases). Trimming took off 0 bases at V and 3 bases at J, with 12 bases between the two ends. CDR3 length: 17 residues. Germline V gene sequence: CDR1 MNHEY, CDR2 SMNVEV (reference sequence). The CDR3 reads CASSLSEGKVYNSPLHF. In DNA form, the CDR3 reads TGTGCCAGCAGTTTATCAGAGGGGAAGGTCTATAATTCACCCCTCCACTTT.

The rearrangement links TRBV11-2 to TRBJ2-2; the match to TRBD2 covers 8 bases. Trimming at V came to 5 bases and at J to 3 bases, leaving 8 bases not matched to a gene. The CDR3 covers 16 residues. The V gene's germline CDR1 is SGHAT and CDR2 FQNNGV. CDR3 sequence (DNA): TGTGCCAGCAGCCTGGGACTAGTAGTACACACCGGGGAGCTGTTTTTT. It specifies CASSLGLVVHTGELFF.

This rearrangement joins TRBV7-9 to TRBJ1-3, with 9 nucleotides matching TRBD1. CDR1 SEHNR and CDR2 FQNEAQ come from the germline V gene (reference sequence). CDR3 size: 19 residues. Trimming took 1 base from V and 0 from J; bases not matched to a gene: 10. The CDR3: CASSLDRGQRGLSGNTIYF. In DNA form, the CDR3 reads TGTGCCAGCAGCTTAGACAGGGGGCAGAGAGGACTCTCTGGAAACACCATATATTTT.

This clone was observed a single time. This chain joins TRBV7-3 and TRBJ1-6; D might be TRBD1 (6 bases). V lost 5 bases and J lost 9, with 14 bases in between. CDR3 length equals 14 residues. CDR1 is SGHTA and CDR2 is FQGTGA in the germline V gene. The CDR3 region has the DNA TGTGCCAGCAGCCACGGACAGCCGGGTTCACCCCTCCACTTT. It translates to CASSHGQPGSPLHF.

This chain uses TRBV9 with TRBJ1-6; no reliable D call. The CDR3 has 15 amino acids. Trimming took off 4 bases at V and 10 bases at J, with 18 bases between the two ends. Germline V lookup: CDR1 SGDLS, CDR2 YYNGEE. Here the CDR3 reads CASSPRQPLESPLHF. DNA for the CDR3: TGTGCCAGCAGCCCACGTCAGCCACTTGAATCACCCCTCCACTTT.

The chain uses TRBV7-9 and TRBJ1-1, with D unresolved. Trimming took 6 bases from V and 8 from J, leaving 13 bases between them. CDR1 and CDR2 from the germline V gene are SEHNR and FQNEAQ (reference sequence). The CDR3 spans 12 residues. CDR3 DNA sequence: TGTGCCAGCAGTCCTTTGACATCCGAAGCTTTCTTT. Amino acids: CASSPLTSEAFF.

The rearrangement joins TRBV2 to TRBJ2-7; 11 bases are shared with TRBD2. This CDR3 contains 16 residues. CDR1 is SNHLY, CDR2 FYNNEI, per germline. After removal of 3 bases from V and 2 bases from J, the junction contained 6 bases not matched to a gene. The CDR3, as DNA: TGTGCCAGCAGTGAGAATCTAGCGGGGGGCCCCTACGAGCAGTACTTC. Amino acids: CASSENLAGGPYEQYF.

The chain has TRBV5-1 and TRBJ2-7; either TRBD1 or TRBD2 may supply D (6 bases each). Trimming left V 4 bases short and J 3 bases short, with 20 bases between. Germline CDR1 SGHRS, CDR2 YFSETQ. The CDR3 is 16 amino acids. The CDR3 reads CASSRIVGGRRYEQYF. CDR3 in DNA: TGCGCCAGCAGCAGAATCGTGGGGGGCCGCCGCTACGAGCAGTACTTC. The full variable domain, its missing parts supplied by reference TRBV5-1 and TRBJ2-7, is KAGVTQTPRYLIKTRGQQVTLSCSPISGHRSVSWYQQTPGQGLQFLFEYFSETQRNKGNFPGRFSGRQFSNSRSEMNVSTLELGDSALYLCASSRIVGGRRYEQYFGPGTRLTVT.

The rearrangement uses TRBV2 and TRBJ2-7; TRBD1 is a possible D gene (6 bases). Germline V CDR1 and CDR2: SNHLY, FYNNEI. Trimming stripped 6 bases from V and 0 bases from J, with 12 bases between. This CDR3 is built from 14 residues. The CDR3 nucleotides read TGTGCCAGCAGCCTGACAGGATCCTCCTACGAGCAGTACTTC. It specifies CASSLTGSSYEQYF.

The V call is TRBV30, the J call TRBJ1-5; no firm D call. Trimming cost V 0 bases and J 5 bases, with 11 bases left between them. CDR1 and CDR2 (germline): GTSNPN, SVGIG (reference sequence). This CDR3 has 14 amino acids. This CDR3 is CAWSVFGLYQPQHF. For the CDR3, the DNA is TGTGCCTGGAGTGTTTTTGGTCTGTATCAGCCCCAGCATTTT.

The chain carries TRBV5-6 and TRBJ2-7; a possible D gene is TRBD2 (6 bases). This CDR3 has 15 residues. Germline CDR1 is SGHDT and CDR2 is YYEEEE. The V end was cut by 4 bases, the J end by 3 bases, with 17 bases between. CDR3 nucleotides: TGTGCCAGCAGCACCCTGAGGAGGGCCTACTACGAGCAGTACTTC. Its translation: CASSTLRRAYYEQYF.

V and J are TRBV5-6 and TRBJ2-7; either TRBD1 or TRBD2 may supply D (5 bases each). This CDR3 spans 13 amino acids. CDR1 and CDR2 (germline): SGHDT, YYEEEE. Trimming took off 4 bases at V and 7 bases at J, with 15 bases between the two ends. CDR3 protein: CASSPGAQPEQYF. The CDR3 DNA is TGTGCCAGCAGCCCCGGGGCTCAGCCAGAGCAGTACTTC.

The rearrangement links TRBV7-3 to TRBJ2-3, with D unresolved. The ends were cut back, 2 bases at V and 1 base at J, with 10 bases in the middle. Germline CDR1 and CDR2: SGHTA and FQGTGA. The CDR3 covers 15 residues. CDR3 nucleotides: TGTGCCAGCAGCTTATGGCCGAGCGGCACAGATACGCAGTATTTT. Its translation is CASSLWPSGTDTQYF.

Only one count was recorded for this clone. This chain uses TRBV5-8 with TRBJ1-2; D unclear. The CDR3 is made up of 12 amino acids. The germline V gene encodes CDR1 SGHTS and CDR2 YDEGEE. The V end was cut by 4 bases, the J end by 5 bases, with 9 bases between. CDR3 sequence reads: CASSGLGYGYTF. The CDR3 DNA reads as TGTGCCAGCAGCGGACTGGGGTATGGCTACACCTTC.

DNA of the CDR3: TGTGCCAGCAGTTTAAGGGTCACCACTCCCTATGGCTACACCTTC. This encodes CASSLRVTTPYGYTF. V usage is TRBV27 and J usage is TRBJ1-2; no reliable D call. The CDR3 extends over 15 amino acids. In germline, CDR1 is MNHEY, CDR2 SMNVEV (reference sequence). V gave up 2 bases and J gave up 4 bases, with 14 bases separating them.

The chain employs TRBV28 and TRBJ2-1; 9 nucleotides line up with TRBD1. The germline CDR1 and CDR2 sequences are MDHEN and SYDVKM. J lost 10 bases, V lost 8 bases, and 15 bases had no gene match. The CDR3 loop spans 15 amino acids. CDR3 DNA: TGTGCCAGCCAGAACCCGGGACAGGGAAGGTACGAGCAGTTCTTC. It codes for CASQNPGQGRYEQFF.

The chain combines TRBV11-2 with TRBJ2-1, with 12 bases fitting TRBD2. The length of the CDR3 is 12 residues. V lost 5 bases and J lost 13; bases outside the gene matches: 3. Germline-derived CDR1 and CDR2 are SGHAT and FQNNGV. The CDR3 nucleotides are TGTGCCAGCAGCCTGGGACTAGCGGGCCAGTTCTTC. Translating gives CASSLGLAGQFF.